This TCR beta chain was obtained from a study of blood T cells in healthy people across ages. Study summary: Template switching picked up about one barcoded beta molecule for each two T cells.

Only a few counts were recorded for this clonotype. What it binds is not known. Combining a sample-barcoded 5' primer with a J-beta primer mix, a second PCR ran for roughly 6 to 12 cycles. TCRdb re-called the 5' RACE reads through MiXCR, storing one row per CDR3 protein. The profile covers 800,000 to 1,000,000 distinct CDR3 sequences, with 45% to 50% appearing a single time and under 15% taken by the ten largest. This CDR3 spans 14 amino acids. Germline CDR1 is LGHDT and CDR2 is YNNKEL (reference sequence). The V end lost 2 bases, the J end lost 3 bases, and 5 bases lay between the germline ends. Study-level points and caveats: Long-lived donors carried more naive CD4+ cells and greater diversity than aged donors. Age brought a roughly linear fall in TCR beta diversity measured per million T cells.

The rearrangement uses TRBV3-1 and TRBJ1-6; D gene unclear. Sequencing input: blood. The TCR originated in a man aged 25 to 40 in good health. The CDR3, as DNA: TGTGCCAGCAGCCAAAGGGACTATAATTCACCCCTCCACTTT. As protein: CASSQRDYNSPLHF. Filled out from reference TRBV3-1 and TRBJ1-6, the complete variable domain reads DTAVSQTPKYLVTQMGNDKSIKCEQNLGHDTMYWYKQDSKKFLKIMFSYNNKELIINETVPNRFSPKSPDKAHLNLHINSLELGDSAVYFCASSQRDYNSPLHFGNGTRLTVT.